This T cell receptor beta chain comes out of a study of neurological immune-mediated disorders. The authors made cDNA by 5'RACE with 10-nucleotide random UMIs. TCRdb reprocessed the 5' RACE reads via MiXCR and lists one record per CDR3 protein. The sample consists of 100,000 or so distinct CDR3 sequences, less than 15% of them appearing once. This clonotype occurred many times. Stated time point: longitudinal time-point 2. Preparation of the unsorted libraries drew on 2 million PBMCs stored at -80 C. Sequenced: PBMCs. The sequence was obtained from a female donor with HTLV-1-associated myelopathy (HAM/TSP).

The CDR3 loop is CASSFPAGQSLRRSDTQYF. The CDR3, as DNA: TGCGCCAGCAGCTTTCCAGCGGGACAGTCTCTTCGGCGATCAGATACGCAGTATTTT. This chain uses TRBV5-1 with TRBJ2-3; D could derive from TRBD1 or TRBD2 (7 bases each). The ends were cut back, 2 bases at V and 4 bases at J, with 26 bases in the middle. Per germline, CDR1 SGHRS and CDR2 YFSETQ. This CDR3 has 19 amino acids.